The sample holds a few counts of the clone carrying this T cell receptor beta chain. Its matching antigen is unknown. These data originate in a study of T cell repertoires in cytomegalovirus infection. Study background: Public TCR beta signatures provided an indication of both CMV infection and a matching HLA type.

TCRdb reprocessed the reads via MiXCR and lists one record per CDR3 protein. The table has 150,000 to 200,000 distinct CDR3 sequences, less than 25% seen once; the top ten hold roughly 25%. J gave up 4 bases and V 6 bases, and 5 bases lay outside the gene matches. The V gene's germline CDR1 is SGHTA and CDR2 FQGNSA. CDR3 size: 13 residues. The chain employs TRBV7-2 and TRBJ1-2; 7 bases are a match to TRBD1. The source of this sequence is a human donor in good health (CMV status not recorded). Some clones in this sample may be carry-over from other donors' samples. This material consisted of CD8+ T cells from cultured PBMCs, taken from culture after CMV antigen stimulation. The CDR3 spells CASSLRDSYGYTF. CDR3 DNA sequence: TGTGCCAGCAGTCTCCGGGACAGCTATGGCTACACCTTC.